This is a list of T cell receptor beta chains from one sample in a study of blood T cell repertoires in COVID-19. The data were produced by immunoSEQ multiplex PCR, yet TCRdb's version contains in-frame clones alone and is incomplete. Of 180,000 or so clones in the sample, under 90% were seen once. Sequences were obtained from peripheral blood. These receptors all come from a person aged 70 to 85 with COVID-19, enrolled during active disease. CDR3s include the opening cysteine and the closing phenylalanine or tryptophan. The D gene is left open where the match is weak. The size of a clone is reported for some rows only, either as once, few or many, or as a class for expanded clones.

TRBJ1-5	NA	NA	TRBV6-2/TRBV6-3	CASSHREVNQPQHF	TGTGCCAGCAGTCACAGGGAAGTCAATCAGCCCCAGCATTTT
TRBJ1-3	NA	NA	TRBV5-1	CASSLSLRGAGNTIYF	TGCGCCAGCAGCTTGTCGTTGCGGGGGGCTGGAAACACCATATATTTT
TRBJ1-5	few	NA	TRBV3-1/TRBV3-2	CASSQVHLQPQHF	TGTGCCAGCAGCCAAGTCCATTTGCAGCCCCAGCATTTT
TRBJ1-2	NA	NA	TRBV21-1	CASSTLQGADGYTF	TGTGCCAGCAGCACTTTACAGGGGGCTGATGGCTACACCTTC
TRBJ1-2	few	NA	TRBV5-5	CASRPSGDYGYTF	TGTGCCAGCAGGCCATCGGGGGATTATGGCTACACCTTC
TRBJ2-7	NA	TRBD1	TRBV27	CASSGEKDRVTYEQYF	TGTGCCAGCAGTGGAGAAAAGGACAGGGTAACCTACGAGCAGTACTTC
TRBJ2-3	NA	TRBD1	TRBV19	CASSLGTGPGDTQYF	TGTGCCAGTAGTCTCGGGACAGGCCCGGGGGATACGCAGTATTTT
TRBJ1-4	NA	TRBD1	TRBV6-5	CASSPRGRPEKLFF	TGTGCCAGCAGTCCCAGGGGGCGACCGGAAAAACTGTTTTTT
TRBJ1-1	NA	TRBD1	TRBV5-1	CASSFQGAVNTEAFF	TGCGCCAGCAGCTTCCAGGGGGCGGTGAACACTGAAGCTTTCTTT
TRBJ2-1	NA	NA	TRBV5-1	CASSFNKGNEQFF	TGCGCCAGCAGCTTTAATAAGGGGAATGAGCAGTTCTTC
TRBJ1-2	once	NA	TRBV27	CASSLVGGTRGYTF	TGTGCCAGCAGTTTAGTGGGGGGTACTCGTGGCTACACCTTC
TRBJ2-7	NA	TRBD2	TRBV28	CASSFLGKSGTQEQYF	TGTGCCAGCAGTTTCCTCGGCAAAAGCGGGACGCAGGAGCAGTACTTC
TRBJ2-7	NA	NA	TRBV28	CASTSLGRGYEQYF	TGTGCCAGCACTTCCCTCGGCAGGGGCTACGAGCAGTACTTC
TRBJ2-3	NA	TRBD2	TRBV19	CASSRESGGRDTQYF	TGTGCCAGTAGTCGAGAGAGCGGGGGGAGAGATACGCAGTATTTT
TRBJ2-1	NA	TRBD1	TRBV2	CASSRGQGKQFF	TGTGCCAGCAGCCGGGGACAGGGTAAGCAGTTCTTC
TRBJ1-2	NA	NA	TRBV6-5	CASRPSQNLNYGYTF	TGTGCCAGCAGACCGTCACAGAACTTGAACTATGGCTACACCTTC
TRBJ1-1	NA	NA	TRBV14	CASSQLEVGAYTEAFF	TGTGCCAGCAGCCAATTAGAGGTAGGGGCTTACACTGAAGCTTTCTTT
TRBJ2-5	NA	NA	TRBV3-1/TRBV3-2	CASSRQQDSQETQYF	TGTGCCAGCAGCCGCCAACAGGACAGCCAAGAGACCCAGTACTTC
TRBJ1-2	NA	NA	TRBV6-5	CASRYSSGYTF	TGTGCCAGCAGATATAGTTCGGGCTACACCTTC